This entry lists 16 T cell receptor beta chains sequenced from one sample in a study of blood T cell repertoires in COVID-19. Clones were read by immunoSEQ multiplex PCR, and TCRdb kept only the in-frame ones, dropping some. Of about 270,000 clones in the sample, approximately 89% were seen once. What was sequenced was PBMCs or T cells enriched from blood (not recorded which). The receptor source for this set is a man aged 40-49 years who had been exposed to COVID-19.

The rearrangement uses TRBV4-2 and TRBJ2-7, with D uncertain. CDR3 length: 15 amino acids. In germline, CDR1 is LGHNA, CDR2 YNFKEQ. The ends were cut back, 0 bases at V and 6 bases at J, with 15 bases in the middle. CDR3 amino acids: CASSQDAGTSAEQYF. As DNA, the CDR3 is TGTGCCAGCAGCCAAGATGCAGGAACCTCTGCCGAGCAGTACTTC.

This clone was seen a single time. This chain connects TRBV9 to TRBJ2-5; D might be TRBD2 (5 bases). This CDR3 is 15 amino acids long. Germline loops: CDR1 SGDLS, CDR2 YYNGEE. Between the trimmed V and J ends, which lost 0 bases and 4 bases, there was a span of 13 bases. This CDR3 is CASSVATGSPETQYF. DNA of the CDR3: TGTGCCAGCAGCGTAGCTACGGGGTCTCCAGAGACCCAGTACTTC. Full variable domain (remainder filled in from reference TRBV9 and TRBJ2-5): DSGVTQTPKHLITATGQRVTLRCSPRSGDLSVYWYQQSLDQGLQFLIQYYNGEERAKGNILERFSAQQFPDLHSELNLSSLELGDSALYFCASSVATGSPETQYFGPGTRLLVL.

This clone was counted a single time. CDR3: CASSDQGTQPQHF. DNA for the CDR3: TGTGCCAGCAGTGACCAGGGCACTCAGCCCCAGCATTTT. The chain couples TRBV2 to TRBJ1-5; weak D call: TRBD1 (5 bases). V gave up 3 bases and J gave up 6 bases, with 9 bases separating them. CDR1 is SNHLY, CDR2 FYNNEI, per germline. The CDR3 loop spans 13 amino acids.

In DNA form, the CDR3 reads TGTGCCTGGAGTGAGGGACAGCATAGCAATCAGCCCCAGCATTTT. It translates to CAWSEGQHSNQPQHF. The chain combines TRBV30 with TRBJ1-5; 7 bases line up with TRBD1. Germline trimming cut 1 base from V and 0 bases from J; bases unmatched to any gene: 3. The CDR3 consists of 15 residues. Germline-derived CDR1 and CDR2 are GTSNPN and SVGIG (reference sequence).

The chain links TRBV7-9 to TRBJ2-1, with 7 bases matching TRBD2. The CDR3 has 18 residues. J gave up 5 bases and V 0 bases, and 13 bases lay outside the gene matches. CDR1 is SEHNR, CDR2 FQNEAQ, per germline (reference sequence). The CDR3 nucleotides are TGTGCCAGCAGCTTAGCAAGAACTGGGGGAGGGCCTGACAATGAGCAGTTCTTC. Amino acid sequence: CASSLARTGGGPDNEQFF.

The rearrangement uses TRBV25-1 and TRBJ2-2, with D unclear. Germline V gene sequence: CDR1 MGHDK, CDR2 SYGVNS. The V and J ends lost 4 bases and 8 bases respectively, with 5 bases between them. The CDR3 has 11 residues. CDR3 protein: CASSVSGELFF. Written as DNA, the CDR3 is TGTGCCAGCAGTGTATCGGGGGAGCTGTTTTTT. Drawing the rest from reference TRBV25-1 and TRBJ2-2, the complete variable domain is EADIYQTPRYLVIGTGKKITLECSQTMGHDKMYWYQQDPGMELHLIHYSYGVNSTEKGDLSSESTVSRIRTEHFPLTLESARPSHTSQYLCASSVSGELFFGEGSRLTVL.

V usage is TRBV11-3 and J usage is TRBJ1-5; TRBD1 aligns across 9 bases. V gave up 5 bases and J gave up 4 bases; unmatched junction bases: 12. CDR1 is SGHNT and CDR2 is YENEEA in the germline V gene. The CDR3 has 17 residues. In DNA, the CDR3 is TGTGCCAGCAGCAACCGGGACAGGGCATCCCGTAATCAGCCCCAGCATTTT. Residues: CASSNRDRASRNQPQHF.

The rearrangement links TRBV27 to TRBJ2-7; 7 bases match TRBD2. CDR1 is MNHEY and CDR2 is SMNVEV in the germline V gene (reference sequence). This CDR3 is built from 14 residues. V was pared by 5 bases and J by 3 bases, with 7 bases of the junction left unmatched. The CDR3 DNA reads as TGTGCCAGCAGTCCATTCGGACTAGTCTACGAGCAGTACTTC. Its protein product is CASSPFGLVYEQYF.

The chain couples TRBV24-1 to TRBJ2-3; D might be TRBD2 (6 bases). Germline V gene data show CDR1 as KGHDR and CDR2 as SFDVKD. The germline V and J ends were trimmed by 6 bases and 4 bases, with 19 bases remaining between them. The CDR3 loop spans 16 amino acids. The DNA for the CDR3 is TGTGCCACCAGTAGTGGGACTTCGACGTGGGCAGATACGCAGTATTTT. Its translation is CATSSGTSTWADTQYF.

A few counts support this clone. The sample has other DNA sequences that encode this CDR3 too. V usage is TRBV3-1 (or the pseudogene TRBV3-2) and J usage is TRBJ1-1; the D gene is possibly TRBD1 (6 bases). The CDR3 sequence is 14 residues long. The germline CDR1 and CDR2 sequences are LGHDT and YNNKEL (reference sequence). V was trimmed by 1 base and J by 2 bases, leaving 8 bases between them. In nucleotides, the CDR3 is TGTGCCAGCAGCCAAGGGACAGCAAACACTGAAGCTTTCTTT. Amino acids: CASSQGTANTEAFF.

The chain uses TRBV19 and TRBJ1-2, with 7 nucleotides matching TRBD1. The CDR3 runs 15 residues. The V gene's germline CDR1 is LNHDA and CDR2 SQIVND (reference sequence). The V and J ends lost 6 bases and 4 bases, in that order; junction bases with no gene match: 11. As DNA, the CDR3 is TGTGCCAGTAGCACCGGGACAGACCTAACCTATGGCTACACCTTC. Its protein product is CASSTGTDLTYGYTF.

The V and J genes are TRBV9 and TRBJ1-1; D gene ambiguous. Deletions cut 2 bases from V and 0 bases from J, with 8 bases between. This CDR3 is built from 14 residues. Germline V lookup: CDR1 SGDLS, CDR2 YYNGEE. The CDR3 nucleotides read TGTGCCAGCAGCGTGGCTTCCGTGAACACTGAAGCTTTCTTT. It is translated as CASSVASVNTEAFF.

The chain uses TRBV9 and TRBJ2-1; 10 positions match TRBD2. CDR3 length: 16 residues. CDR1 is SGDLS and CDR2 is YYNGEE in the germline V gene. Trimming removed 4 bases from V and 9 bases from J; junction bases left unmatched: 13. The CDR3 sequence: CASSSILAGTVIEQFF. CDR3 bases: TGTGCCAGCAGCTCAATACTAGCGGGAACGGTTATTGAGCAGTTCTTC.

CDR3 nucleotides: TGTGCCAGCAGCCAAGATTTAGCGTCGAGGTACAATGAGCAGTTCTTC. Translated, it gives CASSQDLASRYNEQFF. The J gene is TRBJ2-1, the V gene TRBV14, with TRBD2 as a possible D gene (5 bases). The CDR3 loop spans 16 amino acids. The V gene lost 0 bases and the J gene lost 4 bases, with 13 bases spanning the gap. Germline V gene sequence: CDR1 SGHDN, CDR2 FVKESK.

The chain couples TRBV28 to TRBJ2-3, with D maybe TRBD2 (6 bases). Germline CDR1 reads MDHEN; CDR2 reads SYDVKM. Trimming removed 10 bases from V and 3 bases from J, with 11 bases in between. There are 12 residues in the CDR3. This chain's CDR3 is CATEGSTDTQYF. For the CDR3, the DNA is TGTGCCACGGAGGGGAGTACAGATACGCAGTATTTT.

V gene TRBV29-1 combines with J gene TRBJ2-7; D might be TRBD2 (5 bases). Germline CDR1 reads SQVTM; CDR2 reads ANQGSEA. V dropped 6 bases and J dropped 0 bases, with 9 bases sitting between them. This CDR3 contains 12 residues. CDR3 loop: CSVSGSSYEQYF. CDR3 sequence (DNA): TGCAGCGTCAGCGGTAGCTCCTACGAGCAGTACTTC.